The entry below describes one TCR beta chain. These data come from a study of T cells in Graves' hyperthyroidism and ophthalmopathy. Study-wide background: Prior to any treatment, at the point of initial diagnosis, peripheral blood was collected.

Amplified regions were TCR beta CDR3 sequences from RNA transcripts. HTBI primers were the set used in a first-round RT-PCR of the TCR CDR3. TCRdb independently ran MiXCR on the multiplex PCR reads; one entry per CDR3 protein. The table lists 400,000 to 600,000 distinct CDR3 sequences, 20% to 25% of them singletons. Among the patients, aged 18 to 65, hyperthyroidism was newly diagnosed and had lasted under 2 months. This CDR3 has 16 amino acids. The ends lost 2 bases at V and 8 bases at J; junction bases unmatched: 17. Germline CDR1 is SQVTM and CDR2 is ANQGSEA. Sequenced material: blood. The chain joins TRBV29-1 to TRBJ1-2, with 7 positions matching TRBD1. This clonotype originated in a man between 18 and 29 years old with Graves' hyperthyroidism. In DNA, the CDR3 is TGCAGCGTTGAAAAAGTTCCTGGACAGGTCAGCTACGGCTACACCTTC. As protein: CSVEKVPGQVSYGYTF. Based on the CDR3 plus reference TRBV29-1 and TRBJ1-2, the full variable domain is SAVISQKPSRDICQRGTSLTIQCQVDSQVTMMFWYRQQPGQSLTLIATANQGSEATYESGFVIDKFPISRPNLTFSTLTVSNMSPEDSSIYLCSVEKVPGQVSYGYTFGSGTRLTVV.